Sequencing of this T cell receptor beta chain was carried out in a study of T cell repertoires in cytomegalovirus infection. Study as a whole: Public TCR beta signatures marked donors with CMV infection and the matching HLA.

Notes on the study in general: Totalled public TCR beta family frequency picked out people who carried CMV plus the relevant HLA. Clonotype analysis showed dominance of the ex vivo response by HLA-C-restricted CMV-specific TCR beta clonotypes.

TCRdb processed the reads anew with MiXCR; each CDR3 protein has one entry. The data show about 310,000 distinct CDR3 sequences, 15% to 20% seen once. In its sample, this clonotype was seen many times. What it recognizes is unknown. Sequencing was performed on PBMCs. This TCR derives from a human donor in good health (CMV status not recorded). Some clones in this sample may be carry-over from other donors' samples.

CDR3 amino acids: CASSLALATSSREQYF. CDR3 bases: TGTGCCAGCAGCTTAGCCCTAGCAACCTCAAGCCGTGAGCAGTACTTC. The J gene is TRBJ2-7, the V gene TRBV7-9; tentatively, D is TRBD2 (5 bases). The V gene lost 0 bases and the J gene lost 7 bases, with 19 bases spanning the gap. The CDR3 runs to 16 residues. In germline, CDR1 is SEHNR, CDR2 FQNEAQ (reference sequence).